Listed here is a single TCR beta chain. What it recognizes is unknown. The source of the sample is a study of T-cell memory formation after mild COVID-19. Study context: Clusters of TCRs were largely donor specific.

MiXCR, applied by TCRdb to the 5' RACE reads, yields one record per CDR3 protein. The sample lists around 450,000 distinct CDR3 sequences, about 20% occurring once. Study outcomes and limitations: Cross-reactive memory appears to have joined, as suggested by some responding clones showing up in pre-infection memory.

CDR1 LGHNA and CDR2 YSLEER come from the germline V gene. This CDR3 is built from 13 residues. The ends were cut back, 4 bases at V and 6 bases at J, with 13 bases in the middle. The TCR sequence derives from an adult woman who had mild COVID-19 (a few samples of this study predate the infection). Cell type and time point are not known. Sequenced input: PBMCs or a T cell subset sorted from them (not recorded which). The chain links TRBV4-3 to TRBJ2-7, with D perhaps matching TRBD2 (5 bases). For the CDR3, the DNA is TGCGCCAGCAGCCCAATGCTCGGAGGCGAGCAGTACTTC. Translated: CASSPMLGGEQYF.